What follows are 29 T cell receptor beta chains derived from one specimen sequenced in a study of CD8+ T cells in alopecia areata. Extracted RNA was reverse transcribed, and the resulting cDNA served as sequencing template. TCRdb keeps only in-frame clones here, not all; method: immunoSEQ multiplex PCR. The sample is made up of around 100,000 clones, none counted only once. The source material was lesional skin. Source of these receptors: a C3H/HeJ mouse with alopecia areata. The mouse strain carries the MHC haplotype H2-k.

Many counts were recorded for this clone. The genes and germline here are from mouse. The read halts 4 residues ahead of the CDR3 end, with the missing end drawn from the germline J gene. The chain combines TRBV1 with TRBJ2-5; tentative D call: TRBD1 (5 bases). Trimming left V 3 bases short and J 0 bases short, with 10 bases between. The CDR3 covers 15 residues. Germline CDR1 reads NSQYPW; CDR2 reads LRSPGD (reference sequence). This CDR3 reads CTCSALDRNQDTQYF. CDR3 DNA, as far as it was read: TGCACCTGCAGTGCCCTCGACAGAAACCAAGAC.

There are a few counts of this clone. Here the gene names and germline are mouse. The observed sequence ends 4 residues before the CDR3 terminus, with the missing tail filled in from the germline J gene. The chain has TRBV5 and TRBJ2-5; 10 bases are a match to TRBD1. Germline-derived CDR1 and CDR2 are LGHNA and YNLKQL (reference sequence). With 3 bases clipped from V and 0 bases from J, the junction kept 9 bases outside the gene matches. CDR3 length: 18 residues. The CDR3 reads CASSHEGTGEINQDTQYF. CDR3 DNA, as far as it was read: TGTGCCAGCAGCCATGAAGGGACAGGGGAGATTAACCAAGAC.

There are many counts of this clone. All gene names here are mouse names. The CDR3 is cut off 4 residues early in the read; its end comes from the germline J gene. The gene calls are TRBV17 and TRBJ2-3; TRBD1 matches at 7 bases. Germline CDR1 and CDR2: MNHDT and YYDKIL. The CDR3 has 12 amino acids. V lost 9 bases and J lost 0; bases outside the gene matches: 0. The DNA read from the CDR3 is TGTGCTAGGGACAGGAGTGCAGAA. It codes for CARDRSAE. The full CDR3 protein is CARDRSAETLYF.

Note on this clone: Genes and germline are mouse. The CDR3 goes on 4 residues after the read ends, and that part is filled in from the germline J gene. The rearrangement joins TRBV13-1 to TRBJ1-1; D unresolved. Germline assignment: CDR1 NSHNY and CDR2 SYGAGN. This CDR3 has 13 amino acids. CDR3 DNA (partial): TGTGCCAGCAGTGATGCATCACAAACA. As protein: CASSDASQT. The complete CDR3 protein is CASSDASQTEVFF.

This clone has just a few counts. The gene symbols are mouse symbols. The missing CDR3 end, 4 residues past where the read stops, is filled in from the germline J gene. The chain is built from TRBV13-3 and TRBJ2-7; 9 bases agree with TRBD1. From germline, CDR1 is NNHDY and CDR2 SYVADS. This CDR3 region has 15 residues. CDR3 protein: CASSAPGTGRDEQYF. The sequenced part of the CDR3 DNA is TGTGCCAGCAGTGCCCCCGGGACAGGGAGGGAT.

Details on this clone: Mouse gene names and germline throughout. Read data end 4 residues before the CDR3 end; the end is taken from the germline J gene. The rearrangement joins TRBV13-1 to TRBJ1-2; D is perhaps TRBD1 (5 bases). The CDR3 contains 13 residues. Germline CDR1 NSHNY, CDR2 SYGAGN. The sequenced CDR3 bases are TGTGCCAGCCCCCCGGACTGGGGGGAC. Its translation is CASPPDWGD. The whole CDR3 protein is CASPPDWGDDYTF.

There are a few counts of this clone. Gene names follow the mouse nomenclature. Read coverage stops 4 residues before the CDR3 terminus; the germline J gene supplies the remainder. The J gene is TRBJ2-5, the V gene TRBV13-1, with 7 bases fitting TRBD2. The V gene's germline CDR1 is NSHNY and CDR2 SYGAGN. The CDR3 spans 15 residues. CDR3 DNA (partial): TGTGCCAGCAGTGATGCATGGCTGGGGGAAGAC. It is translated as CASSDAWLGED. The whole CDR3 protein reads CASSDAWLGEDTQYF.

This clone has only a few counts. Gene names are mouse gene names. Partial CDR3 DNA: TGTGCCAGCAGTCAGAGGGGGAACTCC. This sequence encodes CASSQRGNS. The CDR3 in full is CASSQRGNSDYTF. The chain couples TRBV13-1 to TRBJ1-2, with D possibly TRBD1 on 6 matching bases. The read comes to an end 4 residues before the CDR3 does, leaving the germline J gene to fill in the end. Germline lookup yields CDR1 NSHNY and CDR2 SYGAGN. There are 13 residues in the CDR3. Trimming pared 4 bases from V and 2 bases from J, leaving 9 bases between.

Details on this clone: At residue 13, TCRdb's protein is not the same as the translated DNA, so the protein here was read from the DNA. Gene names are mouse gene names. CDR3 sequence reads: CPCSAGQLRAGNTLYF. The covered CDR3 bases are TGCCCCTGCAGTGCAGGACAGTTGAGGGCTGGAAATACG. This sequence joins TRBV1 and TRBJ1-3, with D maybe TRBD1 (6 bases). Coverage ceases 3 residues before the CDR3 finishes, and the germline J gene fills in the end. The V gene's germline CDR1 is NSQYPW and CDR2 LRSPGD (reference sequence). This CDR3 spans 16 amino acids.

This clone has a count of ten or more. The genes are named according to mouse. The read stops 4 residues short of the end of the CDR3; the missing end is completed from the germline J gene. V and J are TRBV13-3 and TRBJ2-5; tentative D call: TRBD2 (5 bases). The CDR3 runs 14 residues. Germline values: CDR1 NNHDY, CDR2 SYVADS. The CDR3 DNA, read in part, is TGTGCCAGCAGTGATAAACTGGAGGAAGAC. Its translation is CASSDKLEED. In full, the CDR3 is CASSDKLEEDTQYF.

This clone was seen a handful of times. Genes and germline are mouse. Read coverage stops 4 residues before the CDR3 terminus; the germline J gene supplies the remainder. This chain joins TRBV1 and TRBJ2-1; D unclear. There are 12 residues in the CDR3. V was shortened by 6 bases and J by 4 bases, with 7 bases between the two germline ends. Looked up from germline, CDR1 is NSQYPW and CDR2 is LRSPGD (reference sequence). The CDR3 region is CTCSALYAEQFF. The covered CDR3 bases are TGCACCTGCAGCGCCCTGTATGCT.

This clone was detected a few times. Genes here carry mouse names. The read falls 4 residues short of the CDR3 end, and the missing part is taken from the germline J gene. V is TRBV13-1 and J is TRBJ2-1; a weak D match, TRBD2 (5 bases). Germline V gene lookup returns CDR1 NSHNY and CDR2 SYGAGN. The CDR3 loop spans 13 amino acids. The CDR3 loop is CASSDLGRAEQFF. The CDR3 bases that were read are TGTGCCAGCAGTGATCTGGGAAGGGCT.

This clone appeared a few times. Mouse germline and gene names are used. The read ends 4 residues before the CDR3 terminus; that terminus is restored from the germline J gene. The chain links TRBV14 to TRBJ1-4; 7 bases are shared with TRBD1. This CDR3 comprises 15 residues. Germline CDR1 is SGHDT and CDR2 is FRDEAV. Trimming removed 5 bases from V and 4 bases from J; junction bases left unmatched: 8. Here the CDR3 reads CASSVSDRDNERLFF. The CDR3 DNA, read in part, is TGTGCCAGCAGCGTTTCCGACAGGGACAACGAA.

This clone was found a few times. The listed genes are named as in mouse. The read terminates 4 residues before the CDR3 end, so the remaining end is supplied by the germline J gene. V usage is TRBV13-1 and J usage is TRBJ2-3, with TRBD2 identical over 10 bases. The CDR3 extends over 16 amino acids. J gave up 0 bases and V 2 bases, and 3 bases lay outside the gene matches. Germline lookup yields CDR1 NSHNY and CDR2 SYGAGN. The CDR3: CASSDWGGESAETLYF. CDR3 bases read: TGTGCCAGCAGTGACTGGGGGGGCGAGAGTGCAGAA.

In regard to this clone: Genes and germline are mouse. The read ends 4 residues early relative to the CDR3; the germline J gene fills the gap. V and J are TRBV13-3 and TRBJ2-2; TRBD2 aligns across 8 bases. The CDR3 totals 15 residues. The germline CDR1 and CDR2 sequences are NNHDY and SYVADS. V lost 3 bases to trimming and J lost 4 bases; unmatched junction nucleotides: 5. The sequenced CDR3 bases are TGTGCCAGCAGTGCGGGGGGGCGCGTCACCGGG. Translation: CASSAGGRVTG. The CDR3 in full is CASSAGGRVTGQLYF.

This clone turned up a few times. The germline and genes are mouse ones. The sequence runs out 4 residues before the end of the CDR3; the remainder is reconstructed from the germline J gene. The chain joins TRBV13-3 to TRBJ2-4; D might be TRBD1 (5 bases). Germline V lookup: CDR1 NNHDY, CDR2 SYVADS. This CDR3 is 14 amino acids long. The V end was cut by 2 bases, the J end by 2 bases, with 9 bases between. The sequenced CDR3 bases are TGTGCCAGCAGTGACAGGGCGATTCAAAAC. Translating it yields CASSDRAIQN. The full CDR3 protein reads CASSDRAIQNTLYF.

Comments on this clone: The gene names here belong to mouse. The read ends 4 residues before the CDR3 terminus; that terminus is restored from the germline J gene. The chain is built from TRBV13-1 and TRBJ2-5, with 10 positions matching TRBD1. This CDR3 is 14 amino acids long. Germline V gene sequence: CDR1 NSHNY, CDR2 SYGAGN. CDR3 region: CASSVRDRGDTQYF. The sequenced part of the CDR3 DNA is TGTGCCAGCAGTGTCCGGGACAGGGGAGAC.

This clone was observed a few times. TCRdb's protein and the DNA translation differ at residue 12; the protein here comes from the DNA. Just one base apart from a much larger clone, this may be a read error. Any gene name here is a mouse gene name. The read finishes 3 residues shy of the CDR3 end, and the germline J gene is used to complete it. The chain couples TRBV14 to TRBJ1-3; 7 nucleotides match TRBD1. Trimming at V came to 3 bases and at J to 0 bases, leaving 3 bases not matched to a gene. CDR3 length: 15 residues. Germline CDR1 SGHDT, CDR2 FRDEAV. CDR3 sequence: CASSWDSNSGNTLYF. The covered CDR3 bases are TGTGCCAGCAGTTGGGACAGTAATTCTGGAAATACG.

This clone has only a few counts. Genes and germline are mouse. The read comes to an end 4 residues before the CDR3 does, leaving the germline J gene to fill in the end. The rearrangement joins TRBV13-3 to TRBJ2-7; 10 bases line up with TRBD2. Looked up from germline, CDR1 is NNHDY and CDR2 is SYVADS. This CDR3 region has 12 residues. CDR3: CARDWGVDEQYF. The CDR3 DNA, read in part, is TGTGCCAGAGACTGGGGGGTAGAT.

Points on this clone: The genes and germline here are from mouse. The sequenced fragment ends 4 residues before the CDR3 boundary, so the rest is inferred from the germline J gene. The J gene is TRBJ2-4, the V gene TRBV13-3; 12 nucleotides line up with TRBD1. Germline CDR1 NNHDY, CDR2 SYVADS. With 5 bases clipped from V and 2 bases from J, the junction kept 6 bases outside the gene matches. The CDR3 is made up of 16 amino acids. The CDR3: CASRPGTGGVQNTLYF. The CDR3 DNA, read in part, is TGTGCCAGCAGACCCGGGACAGGGGGCGTTCAAAAC.

Details on this clone: Gene and germline names: mouse. The CDR3 is cut off 4 residues early in the read; its end comes from the germline J gene. The chain uses TRBV14 and TRBJ2-3, with TRBD1 identical over 8 bases. The germline gives CDR1 SGHDT, CDR2 FRDEAV. CDR3 length: 14 residues. After removal of 2 bases from V and 1 base from J, the junction contained 0 bases not matched to a gene. This CDR3 is CASSLGQGAETLYF. Partial CDR3 DNA: TGTGCCAGCAGTTTGGGACAGGGTGCAGAA.

This clone has only a few counts. The genes and germline here are from mouse. The read is 4 residues too short to cover the CDR3 end, so that end is filled in from the germline J gene. J is TRBJ2-1 and V is TRBV19; TRBD2 matches at 7 bases. Trimming cost V 4 bases and J 2 bases; bases outside gene matches: 3. Germline assignment: CDR1 FNHDT and CDR2 SITEND (reference sequence). This CDR3 has 14 amino acids. CDR3 protein: CASSSGLDYAEQFF. CDR3 bases read: TGTGCCAGCAGTTCCGGACTGGACTATGCT.

Remarks on this clone: The gene symbols are mouse symbols. The read finishes 4 residues shy of the CDR3 end, and the germline J gene is used to complete it. The genes are TRBV13-3 and TRBJ2-3; 8 bases align to TRBD1. CDR3 length: 17 amino acids. V lost 0 bases and J lost 0; bases outside the gene matches: 6. In germline, CDR1 is NNHDY, CDR2 SYVADS. Incomplete CDR3 DNA: TGTGCCAGCAGTGATGTCAGGGGGCCAGCTAGTGCAGAA. Residues: CASSDVRGPASAE. The entire CDR3 reads CASSDVRGPASAETLYF.

This clone was counted between two and nine times. Gene names follow the mouse nomenclature. The read comes to an end 4 residues before the CDR3 does, leaving the germline J gene to fill in the end. This sequence joins TRBV1 and TRBJ1-2; TRBD1 matches at 7 bases. The V gene end was trimmed by 5 bases and the J gene end by 3 bases; junction bases not matched to a gene: 6. CDR3 length: 14 amino acids. Germline V gene data show CDR1 as NSQYPW and CDR2 as LRSPGD (reference sequence). This CDR3 is CTCSTGQFDSDYTF. CDR3 DNA (partial): TGCACCTGCAGTACGGGACAGTTTGACTCC.

The table lists this clone with a few counts. Gene names are mouse gene names. The read ends 4 residues early relative to the CDR3; the germline J gene fills the gap. This rearrangement joins TRBV3 to TRBJ2-1, with a weak D call TRBD1 (5 bases). V dropped 1 base and J dropped 5 bases, with 9 bases sitting between them. In germline, CDR1 is SNHLY, CDR2 FYNGKV (reference sequence). The CDR3 totals 14 residues. The CDR3 protein is CASSLEQEDAEQFF. Incomplete CDR3 DNA: TGTGCCAGCAGCTTAGAACAGGAAGATGCT.

This clone was picked up a small number of times. Gene names follow the mouse nomenclature. The CDR3 goes on 4 residues after the read ends, and that part is filled in from the germline J gene. V is TRBV1 and J is TRBJ2-7; no definite D call. Germline V CDR1 and CDR2: NSQYPW, LRSPGD (reference sequence). The CDR3 runs to 16 residues. Trimming removed 0 bases at V and 0 bases at J, with 12 bases between. The part of the CDR3 DNA that was read is TGCACCTGCAGTGCAGAACGACATAAAAGCTCCTAT. It specifies CTCSAERHKSSY. The entire CDR3 reads CTCSAERHKSSYEQYF.

This clone was counted a few times. TCRdb gives a protein that differs at residue 12 from what the DNA encodes, so the protein here is translated from the DNA. The germline and genes are mouse ones. The read ends 3 residues shy of where the CDR3 ends; the end is completed using the germline J gene. V is TRBV5 and J is TRBJ1-3, with D possibly TRBD1 on 6 matching bases. The CDR3 totals 15 residues. The V and J ends lost 3 bases and 0 bases respectively, with 9 bases between them. Per germline, CDR1 LGHNA and CDR2 YNLKQL (reference sequence). CDR3 residues: CASSQGAYSGNTLYF. Incomplete CDR3 DNA: TGTGCCAGCAGCCAGGGGGCTTATTCTGGAAATACG.

There are a few counts of this clone. Gene labels here are mouse ones. Read sequence stops 4 residues before the CDR3 end, and the germline J gene provides the missing end. The V call is TRBV13-2, the J call TRBJ2-7; 11 nucleotides match TRBD2. From germline, CDR1 is NNHNN and CDR2 SYGAGS (reference sequence). The CDR3 spans 15 residues. The CDR3 DNA, read in part, is TGTGCCAGCGGTGACAACTGGGGGGGCGAGTAT. It encodes CASGDNWGGEY. The whole CDR3 sequence reads CASGDNWGGEYEQYF.

In this sample, this clone turned up a few times. Germline and genes: mouse. The CDR3 extends 4 residues past the end of the read, so its final part is completed from the germline J gene. The chain has TRBV31 and TRBJ1-2, with 8 bases matching TRBD1. Trimming cost V 3 bases and J 4 bases; bases outside gene matches: 4. The CDR3 is 13 residues long. Looked up from germline, CDR1 is GKSSPN and CDR2 is SITVG. The chain's CDR3 is CAWRDREISDYTF. The CDR3 bases that were read are TGTGCCTGGAGGGACAGGGAGATCTCC.